This T cell receptor beta chain was found in a study of shared clonotypes between healthy human individuals. Sequencing was performed with immunoSEQ multiplex PCR; in TCRdb, only in-frame clones are kept and a portion is missing. The sample consists of around 720,000 clones, roughly 72% of them appearing once. CDR1 SEHNR and CDR2 FQNEAQ come from the germline V gene (reference sequence). CDR3 length: 16 amino acids. The J segment lost 6 bases and the V segment lost 5 bases, leaving 9 bases of the junction unmatched. The sequence was collected from a woman aged 25 to 39 in good health. The chain combines TRBV7-9 with TRBJ2-2; 10 bases align to TRBD2. The sequenced material came from memory CD4+ T cells sorted from blood. Subset specified: CD45RA-negative fraction. Written as DNA, the CDR3 is TGTGCCAGCAGCCCGCCGGGACTAGCGTCGGCCGGGGAGCTGTTTTTT. Translating it yields CASSPPGLASAGELFF.